The 13 T cell receptor beta chains below were found in one sample sequenced in a study of CD8 T cells in Susac syndrome. RNA totalling roughly 0.5 to 1 ug underwent reverse transcription with random hexamers. TCRdb passed the immunoSEQ multiplex PCR reads through MiXCR, listing each CDR3 protein once. This table holds about 240,000 distinct CDR3 sequences, 90% to 96% found once. Material for sequencing was CD4+ T cells from PBMCs. The receptor set was obtained from a human donor with Susac syndrome.

The rearrangement links TRBV5-1 to TRBJ2-5; D is undetermined. Germline V lookup: CDR1 SGHRS, CDR2 YFSETQ. V dropped 6 bases and J dropped 5 bases, with 8 bases sitting between them. This CDR3 is built from 11 residues. DNA for the CDR3: TGCGCCAGCATCGACGGGGAGACCCAGTACTTC. It translates to CASIDGETQYF.

The V and J genes are TRBV2 and TRBJ2-1; possibly TRBD2 for D (5 bases). The V end was cut by 4 bases, the J end by 2 bases, with 12 bases between. In germline, CDR1 is SNHLY, CDR2 FYNNEI. CDR3 size: 15 residues. The CDR3 DNA sequence: TGTGCCAGCAGTGTACGAGGGAGTACCTACAATGAGCAGTTCTTC. This gives the protein CASSVRGSTYNEQFF.

The chain joins TRBV7-2 to TRBJ2-2; 9 bases align to TRBD1. After removal of 6 bases from V and 5 bases from J, the junction contained 4 bases not matched to a gene. CDR1 is SGHTA, CDR2 FQGNSA, per germline. The CDR3 spans 14 residues. The CDR3 reads CASSWDRVTGELFF. CDR3 bases: TGTGCCAGCAGTTGGGACAGGGTGACCGGGGAGCTGTTTTTT.

The chain links TRBV29-1 to TRBJ2-1; D is undetermined. Trimming took 4 bases from V and 4 from J, leaving 20 bases between them. The CDR3 consists of 16 residues. Germline loops: CDR1 SQVTM, CDR2 ANQGSEA. The CDR3 loop is CSVVPRRKTEYNEQFF. DNA for the CDR3: TGCAGCGTTGTCCCCAGAAGAAAGACGGAATACAATGAGCAGTTCTTC.

The chain has TRBV20-1 and TRBJ1-2; the D gene is possibly TRBD1 (5 bases). CDR3 size: 11 residues. V shed 4 bases and J shed 5 bases, with 8 bases lying between them. Germline V CDR1 and CDR2: DFQATT, SNEGSKA (reference sequence). The CDR3 region has the DNA TGCAGTGCTAAAGACAGATATGGCTACACCTTC. This encodes CSAKDRYGYTF.

The chain uses TRBV30 and TRBJ1-1, with D tentatively TRBD1 (6 bases). This CDR3 contains 13 residues. In germline, CDR1 is GTSNPN, CDR2 SVGIG (reference sequence). Trimming pared 2 bases from V and 3 bases from J, leaving 10 bases between. CDR3 nucleotides: TGTGCCTGGAGTCTACAGGGCGACACTGAAGCTTTCTTT. Protein: CAWSLQGDTEAFF.

The genes are TRBV7-9 and TRBJ2-5, with 11 positions matching TRBD2. Trimming at V came to 5 bases and at J to 2 bases, leaving 7 bases not matched to a gene. Germline values: CDR1 SEHNR, CDR2 FQNEAQ (reference sequence). The length of the CDR3 is 16 residues. The CDR3 protein is CASSPGTSGSQETQYF. The CDR3 coding sequence is TGTGCCAGCAGCCCGGGTACTAGCGGGAGTCAAGAGACCCAGTACTTC.

This clonotype came up once. The chain couples TRBV28 to TRBJ2-7; 11 bases match TRBD2. Germline lookup yields CDR1 MDHEN and CDR2 SYDVKM. With V trimmed by 11 bases and J by 0 bases, 6 bases remained unmatched. CDR3 length equals 14 residues. The CDR3 nucleotides are TGTGCCGCCAAACTAGCGGGAGCCTCCTACGAGCAGTACTTC. Protein sequence: CAAKLAGASYEQYF. Together with reference TRBV28 and TRBJ2-7, the CDR3 gives the full variable domain: DVKVTQSSRYLVKRTGEKVFLECVQDMDHENMFWYRQDPGLGLRLIYFSYDVKMKEKGDIPEGYSVSREKKERFSLILESASTNQTSMYLCAAKLAGASYEQYFGPGTRLTVT.

The gene calls are TRBV9 and TRBJ2-3, with a possible D match to TRBD1 (5 bases). V lost 2 bases and J lost 2, with 9 bases in between. Germline lookup yields CDR1 SGDLS and CDR2 YYNGEE. The CDR3 covers 14 residues. The chain's CDR3 is CASSVTGFTDTQYF. The CDR3 DNA reads TGTGCCAGCAGCGTTACAGGTTTCACAGATACGCAGTATTTT.

The chain employs TRBV21-1 and TRBJ2-4; no DNA check was done on the table's D call, TRBD1. TRBV21-1 is shown as a pseudogene. The CDR3 runs 17 residues. CDR3 coding DNA: TGTGCCAGCAGCACCGGACAGCTCCGCTTAGCCAAAAACATTCAGTACTTC. Its protein is CASSTGQLRLAKNIQYF.

CDR3 nucleotide sequence: TGCAGCGCCGGGATTCTCCTAGGAAGGAACACTGAAGCTTTCTTT. This translates into CSAGILLGRNTEAFF. The chain links TRBV29-1 to TRBJ1-1; D remains unclear. The germline V and J ends were trimmed by 7 bases and 1 base, with 19 bases remaining between them. This CDR3 comprises 15 residues. Germline V CDR1 and CDR2: SQVTM, ANQGSEA.

About this clonotype itself: A read error may account for a junction end that differs from germline. This chain uses TRBV7-7 with TRBJ2-1; 8 nucleotides align to TRBD2. The CDR3 runs to 15 residues. The germline V gene encodes CDR1 SSHAT and CDR2 FNYEAQ (reference sequence). CDR3 sequence reads: CASSLGLAGLNEQFF. The CDR3 DNA follows: TGTGCTAGCAGCTTAGGCCTAGCGGGTTTAAATGAGCAGTTCTTC.

The CDR3 bases are TGTGCCTGGAGTCGGACAGCAACTAATGAAAAACTGTTTTTT. As protein: CAWSRTATNEKLFF. The genes are TRBV30 and TRBJ1-4; maybe TRBD1 (6 bases). This CDR3 contains 14 residues. V was trimmed by 2 bases and J by 0 bases, leaving 7 bases between them. CDR1 is GTSNPN and CDR2 is SVGIG in the germline V gene (reference sequence).